The rows below give T cell receptor beta chains drawn from one sample of a study of identical twins. TCRdb used MiXCR to reprocess the 5' RACE reads, holding one entry per CDR3 protein. Found here are about 1.7 million distinct CDR3 sequences, 25% to 35% of them singletons; the top ten hold about 0.27%. The sequencing input was cord blood. These receptors all come from a newborn girl in good health. CDR3s include the opening cysteine and the closing phenylalanine or tryptophan. The order of the fields is D gene, V gene, clone size, J gene, CDR3 protein, CDR3 DNA. D genes are given only for firm matches. The size entry is marked missing in some rows and otherwise reads once, few, many or a size class.

-	TRBV3-1	-	TRBJ1-3	CASRDQGRGNTIYF	TGTGCCAGCAGGGACCAGGGGAGAGGAAACACCATATATTTT
-	TRBV9	-	TRBJ2-7	CASSAGATTSYEQYF	TGTGCCAGCAGCGCGGGCGCCACAACTAGCTACGAGCAGTACTTC
-	TRBV27	few	TRBJ2-7	CASSSILGDGPYEQYF	TGTGCCAGCAGTTCCATTCTCGGGGACGGACCCTACGAGCAGTACTTC
TRBD2	TRBV3-1	few	TRBJ2-2	CASSLTSGGAPGELFF	TGTGCCAGCAGCCTCACTAGCGGGGGGGCCCCCGGGGAGCTGTTTTTT
TRBD2	TRBV24-1	-	TRBJ2-7	CATSDAGTSGGAYNEQYF	TGTGCCACCAGTGATGCCGGGACTAGCGGGGGGGCATACAATGAGCAGTACTTC
-	TRBV29-1	few	TRBJ1-2	CSVEVRAYNGYTF	TGCAGCGTTGAAGTACGGGCTTACAATGGCTACACCTTC
-	TRBV15	few	TRBJ2-3	CATSRDSDTQYF	TGTGCCACCAGCAGAGATAGCGATACGCAGTATTTT
-	TRBV25-1	few	TRBJ1-2	CASSAGAGYYGYTF	TGTGCCAGCAGTGCGGGGGCGGGGTACTATGGCTACACCTTC
TRBD1	TRBV20-1	few	TRBJ1-1	CSASGTAILNTEAFF	TGCAGTGCTAGCGGGACAGCGATTTTGAACACTGAAGCTTTCTTT
TRBD2	TRBV5-1	-	TRBJ2-1	CASSLGLAGGHEQFF	TGCGCCAGCAGCTTAGGACTAGCGGGGGGCCATGAGCAGTTCTTC
TRBD1	TRBV10-3	-	TRBJ2-3	CAISVDRGPTDTQYF	TGTGCCATCAGTGTGGACAGGGGGCCCACAGATACGCAGTATTTT
-	TRBV20-1	few	TRBJ2-7	CSATGTSGDYEQYF	TGCAGTGCTACAGGGACGTCGGGGGACTACGAGCAGTACTTC
TRBD2	TRBV20-1	few	TRBJ2-1	CSARLASGSYNEQFF	TGCAGTGCTAGATTGGCTAGCGGGAGCTACAATGAGCAGTTCTTC
TRBD2	TRBV5-1	-	TRBJ2-3	CASSGRDYRPDTQYF	TGCGCCAGCAGCGGCCGGGACTATCGGCCAGATACGCAGTATTTT
TRBD2	TRBV4-1	-	TRBJ2-1	CASSQPSGGFSYNEQFF	TGCGCCAGCAGCCAACCTAGCGGGGGTTTTTCCTACAATGAGCAGTTCTTC
TRBD1	TRBV4-2	-	TRBJ1-2	CASSQVKGQAPYYGYTF	TGTGCCAGCAGCCAAGTTAAGGGACAGGCCCCTTACTATGGCTACACCTTC
-	TRBV6-6	-	TRBJ2-4	CASLGVGAKNIQYF	TGTGCCAGCCTGGGTGTTGGGGCCAAAAACATTCAGTACTTC
TRBD1	TRBV12-3/TRBV12-4	-	TRBJ1-1	CASSPTVGQGDTEAFF	TGTGCCAGCAGTCCGACGGTCGGACAGGGAGACACTGAAGCTTTCTTT
-	TRBV4-2	-	TRBJ2-1	CASSQGGTGVDEQFF	TGTGCCAGCAGCCAAGGGGGGACCGGTGTCGATGAGCAGTTCTTC
-	TRBV6-2/TRBV6-3	-	TRBJ2-5	CASSYGRAITYF	TGTGCCAGCAGTTACGGACGGGCTATCACGTACTTC
-	TRBV20-1	few	TRBJ2-3	CSARAGGRSTDTQYF	TGCAGTGCTAGAGCTGGAGGTAGAAGCACAGATACGCAGTATTTT
-	TRBV6-1	-	TRBJ1-5	CASCTSNQPQHF	TGTGCCAGCTGCACTAGCAATCAGCCCCAGCATTTT
-	TRBV12-3/TRBV12-4	-	TRBJ1-4	CASSHRDHPRPEKLFF	TGTGCCAGCAGTCATCGGGACCACCCTAGACCGGAAAAACTGTTTTTT
TRBD2	TRBV19	-	TRBJ2-4	CASSNPTGTSGRKGKTQYF	TGTGCCAGTAGTAACCCTACCGGGACTAGCGGGAGGAAGGGAAAGACTCAGTACTTC
-	TRBV10-3	-	TRBJ1-1	CAISEGPGGTEAFF	TGTGCCATCAGTGAGGGGCCCGGCGGCACTGAAGCTTTCTTT
-	TRBV6-5	few	TRBJ2-1	CASSYRYRDEGEQFF	TGTGCCAGCAGTTACCGCTACCGGGACGAAGGTGAGCAGTTCTTC
TRBD2	TRBV6-9	-	TRBJ2-3	CASSYRDYLSTDTQYF	TGTGCCAGCAGTTACCGGGACTACCTTTCCACAGATACGCAGTATTTT
-	TRBV15	-	TRBJ1-2	CATSRDKLRREGPPSGYTF	TGTGCCACCAGCAGAGATAAGTTGAGGCGGGAGGGCCCCCCATCCGGCTACACCTTC
-	TRBV4-2	many	TRBJ2-7	CASSQEKVSGEQYF	TGTGCCAGCAGCCAAGAGAAGGTTTCGGGCGAGCAGTACTTC
-	TRBV6-6	-	TRBJ2-7	CASSYTPRHRSYEQYF	TGTGCCAGCAGTTACACACCACGACACCGCTCCTACGAGCAGTACTTC
-	TRBV5-1	-	TRBJ2-1	CANSLRGGYNEQFF	TGCGCCAACAGCTTGCGGGGTGGGTACAATGAGCAGTTCTTC
TRBD2	TRBV14	-	TRBJ2-3	CASSRLELAGGDPQYF	TGTGCCAGCAGCCGCTTGGAGCTAGCGGGGGGGGACCCCCAGTATTTT
-	TRBV6-1	-	TRBJ2-7	CASSQPSHYEQYF	TGTGCCAGCAGTCAACCGTCGCACTACGAGCAGTACTTC
TRBD2	TRBV27	-	TRBJ2-5	CASRLAGEQETQYF	TGTGCCAGCAGACTAGCGGGGGAACAAGAGACCCAGTACTTC
-	TRBV4-2	few	TRBJ1-1	CASSQPFEGNTEAFF	TGTGCCAGCAGCCAACCCTTCGAGGGGAACACTGAAGCTTTCTTT
TRBD2	TRBV4-2	-	TRBJ2-2	CASSQDRGLAGVALFF	TGTGCCAGCAGCCAAGATCGCGGACTAGCGGGAGTGGCGCTGTTTTTT
-	TRBV7-9	-	TRBJ1-2	CASHGERYTF	TGTGCCAGCCACGGGGAGCGCTACACCTTC
TRBD1	TRBV28	-	TRBJ2-3	CASSLEMGTGEGDTQYF	TGTGCCAGCAGCCTCGAGATGGGGACAGGGGAAGGAGATACGCAGTATTTT
-	TRBV4-1	few	TRBJ2-1	CASSQPNHYNEQFF	TGCGCCAGCAGCCAACCGAACCATTACAATGAGCAGTTCTTC
-	TRBV13	few	TRBJ2-7	CASSFTRSGNEQYF	TGTGCCAGCAGTTTCACTAGAAGTGGCAACGAGCAGTACTTC
-	TRBV6-1	-	TRBJ2-3	CATITDTQYF	TGTGCCACCATCACAGATACGCAGTATTTT
TRBD2	TRBV20-1	few	TRBJ2-1	CSAEPGLANEQFF	TGCAGTGCCGAGCCGGGACTAGCGAATGAGCAGTTCTTC
TRBD1	TRBV7-2	-	TRBJ2-7	CASSLGQGACEQYF	TGTGCCAGCAGCTTAGGACAGGGGGCCTGCGAGCAGTACTTC
TRBD1	TRBV2	-	TRBJ2-7	CASSDQGAGYEQYF	TGTGCCAGCAGTGACCAGGGGGCAGGTTACGAGCAGTACTTC
TRBD2	TRBV4-2	-	TRBJ2-1	CASSQRDLAGYNEQFF	TGTGCCAGCAGCCAACGGGACCTAGCGGGCTACAATGAGCAGTTCTTC
-	TRBV5-1	few	TRBJ2-1	CASSLGRESSYNEQFF	TGCGCCAGCAGCTTGGGGCGAGAGAGCTCCTACAATGAGCAGTTCTTC
-	TRBV20-1	-	TRBJ1-5	CSASPGTPYQPQHF	TGCAGTGCTAGCCCCGGGACACCTTATCAGCCCCAGCATTTT
-	TRBV20-1	-	TRBJ2-1	CSARVWGSEQFF	TGCAGTGCTAGAGTTTGGGGCAGTGAGCAGTTCTTC
TRBD1	TRBV28	few	TRBJ1-2	CASSFQDRGDRHGYTF	TGTGCCAGCAGTTTCCAGGACAGGGGGGATAGGCATGGCTACACCTTC
TRBD2	TRBV9	few	TRBJ2-5	CASSPSGTSGRETQYF	TGTGCCAGCAGCCCTTCCGGGACTAGCGGGAGAGAGACCCAGTACTTC